The 28 T cell receptor beta chains in this list originate from one sample, sequenced in a study of graft-versus-host responses after intestinal transplantation. The repertoire was sequenced with immunoSEQ multiplex PCR; TCRdb's copy has only in-frame clones and lacks some. This table holds about 25,000 clones, approximately 93% found once. The source material was PBMCs, sampled 18 days after transplant. These receptors all come from a human patient who received an intestinal transplant, so some T cells may come from the graft donor.

The chain employs TRBV30 and TRBJ1-4, with 7 positions matching TRBD1. Looked up from germline, CDR1 is GTSNPN and CDR2 is SVGIG (reference sequence). This CDR3 has 15 amino acids. V lost 2 bases to trimming and J lost 3 bases; unmatched junction nucleotides: 6. CDR3 in DNA: TGTGCCTGGAGTAAAGGGGGCGCCGCTAATGAAAAACTGTTTTTT. It is translated as CAWSKGGAANEKLFF. Looking up the rest from reference TRBV30 and TRBJ1-4 gives the full variable domain: SQTIHQWPATLVQPVGSPLSLECTVEGTSNPNLYWYRQAAGRGLQLLFYSVGIGQISSEVPQNLSASRPQDRQFILSSKKLLLSDSGFYLCAWSKGGAANEKLFFGSGTQLSVL.

The rearrangement uses TRBV19 and TRBJ2-7; no clear D gene. The CDR3 runs to 12 residues. V lost 3 bases, J lost 5 bases, and 8 bases lay in between. Germline CDR1 LNHDA, CDR2 SQIVND (reference sequence). The CDR3 nucleotides read TGTGCCAGTAGTATTTTGGGAAACGAGCAGTACTTC. Amino acid sequence: CASSILGNEQYF.

V and J are TRBV6-5 and TRBJ1-1; D is ambiguous. Germline V gives CDR1 MNHEY, CDR2 SVGAGI. The CDR3 extends over 12 amino acids. The V and J ends lost 5 bases and 4 bases respectively, with 8 bases between them. CDR3 DNA: TGTGCCAGCAGTGAAGTCTTCACTGAAGCTTTCTTT. This sequence encodes CASSEVFTEAFF.

This chain connects TRBV4-2 to TRBJ2-2; D is unclear. The CDR3 is made up of 18 amino acids. Germline V gene data show CDR1 as LGHNA and CDR2 as YNFKEQ. Trimming removed 0 bases from V and 1 base from J, with 15 bases in between. The CDR3 nucleotides read TGTGCCAGCAGCCAAGATTGGTACCTCACCGTGAACACCGGGGAGCTGTTTTTT. Its protein is CASSQDWYLTVNTGELFF.

V is TRBV7-9 and J is TRBJ2-3; no reliable D call. This CDR3 contains 14 residues. In germline, CDR1 is SEHNR, CDR2 FQNEAQ (reference sequence). Trimming removed 3 bases from V and 3 bases from J, with 10 bases in between. The DNA of the CDR3 is TGTGCCAGCAGCTTGACCCTCACGACAGATACGCAGTATTTT. Residues: CASSLTLTTDTQYF.

The chain links TRBV15 to TRBJ1-2; 9 bases agree with TRBD1. The junction had 15 bases not matched to a gene; V was cut back by 0 bases and J by 7 bases. The CDR3 sequence is 18 residues long. Germline CDR1 reads LNHNV; CDR2 reads YYDKDF (reference sequence). In DNA, the CDR3 is TGTGCCACCAGCAGAGATCCTGGAACAGGGGGCGCTTCGGGTGGCTACACCTTC. Translation gives CATSRDPGTGGASGGYTF.

V usage is TRBV19 and J usage is TRBJ2-3; TRBD2 matches 7 bases. J was trimmed by 2 bases and V by 5 bases; bases with no gene match: 4. The CDR3 loop spans 14 amino acids. Germline-derived CDR1 and CDR2 are LNHDA and SQIVND (reference sequence). The CDR3 bases are TGTGCCAGTAGTCTGAGCGGGGACACAGATACGCAGTATTTT. Its protein is CASSLSGDTDTQYF.

This chain connects TRBV6-1 to TRBJ2-1; TRBD2 matches at 7 bases. From germline, CDR1 is MNHNS and CDR2 SASEGT. V shed 2 bases and J 1 base; nucleotides not matched to a gene: 5. This CDR3 region has 16 residues. CDR3 sequence (DNA): TGTGCCAGCAGTGAATGGGCAGCGGGGTCCTACAATGAGCAGTTCTTC. Translation gives CASSEWAAGSYNEQFF.

The rearrangement uses TRBV14 and TRBJ2-1; 9 bases are shared with TRBD2. The V and J ends lost 0 bases and 6 bases, in that order; junction bases with no gene match: 3. From germline, CDR1 is SGHDN and CDR2 FVKESK. The length of the CDR3 is 15 residues. CDR3 DNA sequence: TGTGCCAGCAGCCAAGATCGCGGGGGGGGCAATGAGCAGTTCTTC. Amino acid sequence: CASSQDRGGGNEQFF.

This rearrangement joins TRBV10-3 to TRBJ2-7; 7 nucleotides line up with TRBD1. The CDR3 sequence is 13 residues long. After removal of 4 bases from V and 4 bases from J, the junction contained 4 bases not matched to a gene. CDR1 ENHRY and CDR2 SYGVKD come from the germline V gene. The CDR3 bases are TGTGCCATCAGTGCCAGGGGGTCTTACGAGCAGTACTTC. This gives the protein CAISARGSYEQYF.

The chain uses TRBV30 and TRBJ1-6; D is unresolved. The CDR3 length is 14 residues. Germline V gene lookup returns CDR1 GTSNPN and CDR2 SVGIG (reference sequence). Trimming shortened V by 4 bases and J by 8 bases, and 15 bases separated the two germline ends. The CDR3 here is CAWNTGNLYSPLHF. The CDR3, as DNA: TGTGCCTGGAATACGGGCAATCTCTATTCACCCCTCCACTTT.

Only one count was recorded for this clone. The CDR3: CASSQGPQGSIGDSNQPQHF. The DNA of the CDR3 is TGCGCCAGCAGCCAAGGCCCCCAGGGGAGTATCGGGGATAGCAATCAGCCCCAGCATTTT. The gene calls are TRBV4-1 and TRBJ1-5; possible D gene TRBD1, 6 bases. Germline CDR1 MGHRA, CDR2 YSYEKL. There are 20 residues in the CDR3. The V end was cut by 1 base, the J end by 0 bases, with 22 bases between.

This chain uses TRBV11-2 with TRBJ2-5, with D unresolved. CDR3 length: 13 residues. Germline assignment: CDR1 SGHAT and CDR2 FQNNGV. Trimming took off 8 bases at V and 0 bases at J, with 10 bases between the two ends. DNA of the CDR3: TGTGCCAGCGTCGGGTCTAACCAAGAGACCCAGTACTTC. This translates into CASVGSNQETQYF.

The chain is built from TRBV7-3 and TRBJ1-2, with D uncertain. V gave up 2 bases and J gave up 1 base, with 5 bases separating them. Germline values: CDR1 SGHTA, CDR2 FQGTGA. The CDR3 contains 13 residues. In DNA, the CDR3 is TGTGCCAGCAGCTTAGGAAATAACTATGGCTACACCTTC. Its translation is CASSLGNNYGYTF.

The genes are TRBV7-2 and TRBJ2-7; maybe TRBD1 (5 bases). The ends were cut back, 3 bases at V and 0 bases at J, with 9 bases in the middle. Germline CDR1 SGHTA, CDR2 FQGNSA. This CDR3 comprises 14 residues. Here the CDR3 DNA reads TGTGCCAGCAGCTTTCCAGGGCTCTCCTACGAGCAGTACTTC. This gives the protein CASSFPGLSYEQYF.

The rearrangement joins TRBV5-5 to TRBJ1-3, with D possibly being TRBD1 (5 bases). Trimming stripped 5 bases from V and 0 bases from J, with 18 bases between. The CDR3 extends over 17 amino acids. The germline CDR1 and CDR2 sequences are SGHKS and YYEKEE (reference sequence). The CDR3 reads CASRQTAQPRSGNTIYF. The CDR3 coding sequence is TGTGCCAGCAGGCAGACAGCCCAACCTCGCTCTGGAAACACCATATATTTT.

The rearrangement uses TRBV9 and TRBJ2-5; possible D gene TRBD2, 5 bases. The ends were cut back, 2 bases at V and 7 bases at J, with 12 bases in the middle. The CDR3 consists of 13 residues. Germline V gives CDR1 SGDLS, CDR2 YYNGEE. CDR3 in DNA: TGTGCCAGCAGCGTTGGGGAGTCTGGGACCCAGTACTTC. It translates to CASSVGESGTQYF.

The genes are TRBV19 and TRBJ2-2; D might be TRBD2 (5 bases). V lost 7 bases, J lost 6 bases, and 24 bases lay in between. CDR1 and CDR2 (germline): LNHDA, SQIVND (reference sequence). This CDR3 has 17 residues. CDR3 amino acids: CASMVVPGSVRAGELFF. In nucleotides, the CDR3 is TGTGCCAGTATGGTCGTTCCGGGTAGCGTCCGGGCCGGGGAGCTGTTTTTT.

The chain carries TRBV2 and TRBJ2-3, with 8 bases identical to TRBD2. CDR1 is SNHLY and CDR2 is FYNNEI in the germline V gene. The CDR3 is 14 residues long. V dropped 6 bases and J dropped 2; count of bases not matched to a gene: 4. CDR3 DNA: TGTGCCAGCAGCAGCGGGGGCCTCACAGATACGCAGTATTTT. Translating it yields CASSSGGLTDTQYF.

The chain couples TRBV25-1 to TRBJ2-6, with D unclear. Trimming left V 3 bases short and J 0 bases short, with 15 bases between. This CDR3 is built from 18 residues. The germline V gene has CDR1 MGHDK and CDR2 SYGVNS. CDR3: CASSDLAGSNSGANVLTF. The CDR3 DNA follows: TGTGCCAGCAGTGATCTTGCCGGTTCTAACTCTGGGGCCAACGTCCTGACTTTC.

The chain combines TRBV27 with TRBJ2-7; 9 bases match TRBD1. The J segment lost 6 bases and the V segment lost 8 bases, leaving 11 bases of the junction unmatched. The germline CDR1 and CDR2 sequences are MNHEY and SMNVEV (reference sequence). The CDR3 contains 14 residues. The CDR3 is CASRFPGQGREQYF. CDR3 coding DNA: TGTGCCAGCCGCTTCCCGGGACAGGGACGCGAGCAGTACTTC.

This chain connects TRBV4-1 to TRBJ2-1; the D is unclear. Germline V CDR1 and CDR2: MGHRA, YSYEKL. This CDR3 comprises 12 residues. V was cut by 4 bases and J by 8 bases, with 9 bases left in between. The CDR3 nucleotides read TGCGCCAGCAGCCCAACCCAGGATGAGCAGTTCTTC. Protein product: CASSPTQDEQFF.

V usage is TRBV6-1 and J usage is TRBJ1-3; unclear D gene. Trimming took off 5 bases at V and 3 bases at J, with 8 bases between the two ends. This CDR3 comprises 13 residues. The germline V gene has CDR1 MNHNS and CDR2 SASEGT. The CDR3 sequence is CASSPTNGNTIYF. The CDR3 region has the DNA TGTGCCAGCAGTCCCACTAATGGAAACACCATATATTTT.

The rearrangement uses TRBV6-1 and TRBJ2-1, with 7 nucleotides matching TRBD2. Trimming removed 5 bases from V and 4 bases from J; junction bases left unmatched: 8. CDR1 MNHNS and CDR2 SASEGT come from the germline V gene. The CDR3 extends over 15 amino acids. The DNA of the CDR3 is TGTGCCAGCAGTCCACAGCGGGGCCTATACAATGAGCAGTTCTTC. Protein product: CASSPQRGLYNEQFF.

The rearrangement links TRBV7-9 to TRBJ1-1; 7 bases map to TRBD1. V lost 10 bases to trimming and J lost 3 bases; unmatched junction nucleotides: 11. This CDR3 is 14 amino acids long. Germline values: CDR1 SEHNR, CDR2 FQNEAQ (reference sequence). CDR3 residues: CATRSGQVYTEAFF. Written as DNA, the CDR3 is TGTGCCACCCGATCAGGACAGGTTTACACTGAAGCTTTCTTT.

The gene calls are TRBV6-5 and TRBJ2-7, with a weak D call TRBD2 (5 bases). The V gene's germline CDR1 is MNHEY and CDR2 SVGAGI. V was shortened by 5 bases and J by 4 bases, with 15 bases between the two germline ends. CDR3 length equals 14 residues. The CDR3 region is CASSAEGVGYEQYF. The CDR3 DNA sequence: TGTGCCAGCAGTGCTGAGGGCGTAGGTTACGAGCAGTACTTC.

This chain links TRBV27 with TRBJ1-6, with no clear D. Trimming shortened V by 2 bases and J by 2 bases, and 16 bases separated the two germline ends. From germline, CDR1 is MNHEY and CDR2 SMNVEV (reference sequence). This CDR3 contains 18 residues. This CDR3 is CASSLSPITSTYNSPLHF. In nucleotides, the CDR3 is TGTGCCAGCAGTTTAAGCCCTATTACAAGCACCTATAATTCACCCCTCCACTTT.

The rearrangement uses TRBV11-2 and TRBJ2-1; D is undetermined. The CDR3 runs 17 residues. V was cut by 0 bases and J by 0 bases, with 12 bases left in between. Germline CDR1 reads SGHAT; CDR2 reads FQNNGV. The CDR3 here is CASSLDPWDSSYNEQFF. CDR3 nucleotides: TGTGCCAGCAGCTTAGACCCGTGGGATAGCTCCTACAATGAGCAGTTCTTC. Full variable domain (rest looked up from reference TRBV11-2 and TRBJ2-1): EAGVAQSPRYKIIEKRQSVAFWCNPISGHATLYWYQQILGQGPKLLIQFQNNGVVDDSQLPKDRFSAERLKGVDSTLKIQPAKLEDSAVYLCASSLDPWDSSYNEQFFGPGTRLTVL.